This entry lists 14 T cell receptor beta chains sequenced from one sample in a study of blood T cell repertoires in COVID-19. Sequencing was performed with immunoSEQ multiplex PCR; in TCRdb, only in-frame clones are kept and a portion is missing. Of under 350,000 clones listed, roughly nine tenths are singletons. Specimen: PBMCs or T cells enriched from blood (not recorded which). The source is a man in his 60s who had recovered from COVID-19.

The CDR3 DNA is TGTGCCAGCAGCGTAGCTGGGACAGGGCGGGCGGATACGCAGTATTTT. As protein: CASSVAGTGRADTQYF. The chain combines TRBV9 with TRBJ2-3; 9 bases match TRBD1. The CDR3 is 16 residues long. The V and J ends lost 0 bases and 6 bases, in that order; junction bases with no gene match: 8. CDR1 is SGDLS, CDR2 YYNGEE, per germline. The full variable domain, with the rest looked up from reference TRBV9 and TRBJ2-3, is DSGVTQTPKHLITATGQRVTLRCSPRSGDLSVYWYQQSLDQGLQFLIQYYNGEERAKGNILERFSAQQFPDLHSELNLSSLELGDSALYFCASSVAGTGRADTQYFGPGTRLTVL.

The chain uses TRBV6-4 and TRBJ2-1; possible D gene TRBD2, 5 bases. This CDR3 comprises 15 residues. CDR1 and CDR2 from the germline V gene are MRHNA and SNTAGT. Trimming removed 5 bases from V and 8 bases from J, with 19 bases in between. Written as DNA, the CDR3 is TGTGCCAGCAGTCCAGGAGGTAGAGGTTTATATGAGCAGTTCTTC. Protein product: CASSPGGRGLYEQFF.

The CDR3 DNA sequence: TGTGCCATCAGTGATGCGTGGACTAGGGACACCGGGGAGCTGTTTTTT. Translation gives CAISDAWTRDTGELFF. This chain joins TRBV10-3 and TRBJ2-2; 7 positions agree with TRBD2. This CDR3 is 16 amino acids long. V was pared by 3 bases and J by 3 bases, with 7 bases of the junction left unmatched. Looked up from germline, CDR1 is ENHRY and CDR2 is SYGVKD.

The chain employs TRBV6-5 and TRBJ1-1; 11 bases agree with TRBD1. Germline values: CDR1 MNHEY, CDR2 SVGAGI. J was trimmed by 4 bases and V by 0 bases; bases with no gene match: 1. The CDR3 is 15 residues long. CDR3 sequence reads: CASSYSGTGGTEAFF. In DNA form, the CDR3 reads TGTGCCAGCAGTTACTCGGGGACAGGGGGCACTGAAGCTTTCTTT.

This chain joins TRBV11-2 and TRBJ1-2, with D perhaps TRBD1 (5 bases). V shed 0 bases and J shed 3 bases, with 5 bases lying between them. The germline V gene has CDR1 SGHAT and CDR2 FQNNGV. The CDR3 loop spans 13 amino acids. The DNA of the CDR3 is TGTGCCAGCAGCTTAGAACAGGACTATGGCTACACCTTC. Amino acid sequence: CASSLEQDYGYTF.

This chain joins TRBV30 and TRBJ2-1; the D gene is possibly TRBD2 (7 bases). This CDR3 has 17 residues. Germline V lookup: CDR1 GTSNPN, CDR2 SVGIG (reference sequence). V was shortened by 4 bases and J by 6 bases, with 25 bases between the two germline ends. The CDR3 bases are TGTGCCTGGAACGCTCCTCGAGGGGGGGGCCTTGGCAATGAGCAGTTCTTC. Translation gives CAWNAPRGGGLGNEQFF.

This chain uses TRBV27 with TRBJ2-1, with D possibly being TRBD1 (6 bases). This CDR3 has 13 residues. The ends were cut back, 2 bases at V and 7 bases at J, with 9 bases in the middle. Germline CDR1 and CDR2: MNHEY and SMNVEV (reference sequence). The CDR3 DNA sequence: TGTGCCAGCAGTTTAGGACAGCGTAATGAGCAGTTCTTC. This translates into CASSLGQRNEQFF.

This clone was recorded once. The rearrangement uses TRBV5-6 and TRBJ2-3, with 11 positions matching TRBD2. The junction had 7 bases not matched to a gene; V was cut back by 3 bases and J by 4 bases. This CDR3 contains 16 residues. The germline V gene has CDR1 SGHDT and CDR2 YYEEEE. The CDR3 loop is CASSSRLAGSADTQYF. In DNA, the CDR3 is TGTGCCAGCAGCTCCCGACTAGCGGGGAGTGCAGATACGCAGTATTTT.

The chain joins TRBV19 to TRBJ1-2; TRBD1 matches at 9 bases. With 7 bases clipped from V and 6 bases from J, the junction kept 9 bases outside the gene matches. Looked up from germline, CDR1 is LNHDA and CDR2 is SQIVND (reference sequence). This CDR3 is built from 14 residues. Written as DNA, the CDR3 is TGTGCCAGTACCCCGGACAGGGGAATGCATGGCTACACCTTC. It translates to CASTPDRGMHGYTF.

DNA for the CDR3: TGTGCCAGCAGTGGCGTTGGCGGGAAATCTTACAATGAGCAGTTCTTC. Residues: CASSGVGGKSYNEQFF. The chain couples TRBV9 to TRBJ2-1; TRBD2 is a possible D gene (6 bases). The CDR3 spans 16 residues. Looked up from germline, CDR1 is SGDLS and CDR2 is YYNGEE. The ends were cut back, 5 bases at V and 4 bases at J, with 19 bases in the middle. The full variable domain, its missing parts supplied by reference TRBV9 and TRBJ2-1, is DSGVTQTPKHLITATGQRVTLRCSPRSGDLSVYWYQQSLDQGLQFLIQYYNGEERAKGNILERFSAQQFPDLHSELNLSSLELGDSALYFCASSGVGGKSYNEQFFGPGTRLTVL.

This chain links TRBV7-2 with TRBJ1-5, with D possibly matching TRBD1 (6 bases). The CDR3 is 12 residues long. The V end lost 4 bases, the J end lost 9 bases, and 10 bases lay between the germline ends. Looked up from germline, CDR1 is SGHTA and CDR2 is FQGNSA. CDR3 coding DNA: TGTGCCAGCAGCTCAGGGGTTTGGCCCCAGCATTTT. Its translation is CASSSGVWPQHF.

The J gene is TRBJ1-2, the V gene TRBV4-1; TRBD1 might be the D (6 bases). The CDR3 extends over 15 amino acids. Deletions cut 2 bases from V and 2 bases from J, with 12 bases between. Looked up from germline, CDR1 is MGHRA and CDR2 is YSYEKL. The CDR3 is CASSQRQDKNYGYTF. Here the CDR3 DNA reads TGCGCCAGCAGCCAAAGACAGGATAAAAACTATGGCTACACCTTC.

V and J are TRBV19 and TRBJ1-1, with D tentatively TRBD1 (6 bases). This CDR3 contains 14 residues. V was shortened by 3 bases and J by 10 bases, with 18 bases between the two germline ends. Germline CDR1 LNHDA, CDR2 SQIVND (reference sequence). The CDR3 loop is CASSITKTGGRAFF. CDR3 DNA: TGTGCCAGTAGTATTACAAAGACAGGAGGAAGAGCTTTCTTT.

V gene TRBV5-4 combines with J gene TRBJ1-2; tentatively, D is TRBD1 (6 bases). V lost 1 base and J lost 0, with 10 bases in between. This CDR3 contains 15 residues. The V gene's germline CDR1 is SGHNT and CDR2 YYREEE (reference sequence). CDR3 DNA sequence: TGTGCCAGCAGCTTGTCAGAGGGGGCTAACTATGGCTACACCTTC. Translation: CASSLSEGANYGYTF.